A selection of T cell receptor beta chains follows, all from one sample in a study of blood T cell repertoires in COVID-19. Repertoires were generated with immunoSEQ multiplex PCR, while TCRdb's copy carries only in-frame clones and drops some. Seen here are some 150,000 clones, 85% to 90% observed once, and the top ten hold around 9.9%. The sample was peripheral blood. These receptor sequences come from a woman aged 55-75 years with COVID-19, enrolled during active disease. Both conserved end residues are part of each CDR3. D genes are given only for firm matches. The size of a clone is reported for some rows only, either as once, few or many, or as a class for expanded clones.

j_call | clone_size | v_call | d_call | cdr3_aa | cdr3_nt
TRBJ1-1 | . | TRBV10-3 | TRBD1 | CAISEAGGTEAFF | TGTGCCATCAGTGAGGCAGGGGGCACTGAAGCTTTCTTT
TRBJ2-1 | . | TRBV10-1 | . | CASSERGEGLDEQFF | TGCGCCAGCAGTGAGAGGGGGGAGGGCCTGGATGAGCAGTTCTTC
TRBJ1-2 | . | TRBV6-1 | . | CASSESANYGYTF | TGTGCCAGCAGTGAATCTGCTAACTATGGCTACACCTTC
TRBJ2-7 | once | TRBV7-8 | TRBD1 | CASSPGQGVEQYF | TGTGCCAGCAGCCCCGGACAGGGAGTCGAGCAGTACTTC
TRBJ2-7 | . | TRBV7-2 | . | CASSKRALYEQYF | TGTGCCAGCAGCAAACGCGCGCTCTACGAGCAGTACTTC
TRBJ2-7 | . | TRBV5-1 | TRBD1 | CASSSTGASYEQYF | TGCGCCAGCAGTTCGACAGGGGCCTCCTACGAGCAGTACTTC
TRBJ1-1 | few | TRBV5-1 | . | CASSPIPVNTEAFF | TGCGCCAGCAGCCCCATCCCGGTGAACACTGAAGCTTTCTTT
TRBJ2-3 | . | TRBV9 | TRBD2 | CASSPLEGGNSDTQYF | TGTGCCAGCAGCCCTCTAGAGGGAGGGAACTCAGATACGCAGTATTTT
TRBJ2-3 | . | TRBV24-1 | TRBD1 | CATSDTTGDEADTQYF | TGTGCCACCAGTGATACGACAGGGGATGAGGCAGATACGCAGTATTTT
TRBJ2-2 | . | TRBV11-2 | . | CASSLSLNTGELFF | TGTGCCAGCAGCTTAAGCCTGAACACCGGGGAGCTGTTTTTT
TRBJ2-5 | few | TRBV11-3 | . | CASSLDVAEGETQYF | TGTGCCAGCAGCTTAGATGTAGCAGAGGGAGAGACCCAGTACTTC
TRBJ1-5 | . | TRBV19 | . | CASSFPVLNQPQHF | TGTGCCAGTAGTTTCCCGGTTCTCAATCAGCCCCAGCATTTT
TRBJ2-4 | . | TRBV5-1 | TRBD2 | CASSPPSRGREYF | TGCGCCAGCAGCCCTCCTTCGCGTGGGAGGGAGTACTTC
TRBJ1-5 | few | TRBV19 | . | CASSIGGSYSNQPQHF | TGTGCCAGTAGTATAGGAGGCTCCTATAGCAATCAGCCCCAGCATTTT
TRBJ2-4 | . | TRBV18 | TRBD2 | CASSRTSGRVGNIQYF | TGTGCCAGCTCACGGACTAGCGGGAGGGTTGGAAACATTCAGTACTTC
TRBJ1-4 | . | TRBV2 | . | CASSEAGPAGEKLFF | TGTGCCAGCAGTGAAGCGGGACCGGCGGGGGAAAAACTGTTTTTT
TRBJ2-7 | . | TRBV7-2 | TRBD2 | CASSYLAGGAYEQYF | TGTGCCAGCAGTTACCTAGCGGGAGGGGCCTACGAGCAGTACTTC
TRBJ1-5 | . | TRBV4-2 | . | CASSQDLGLNQPQHF | TGTGCCAGCAGCCAAGATCTGGGACTCAATCAGCCCCAGCATTTT
TRBJ2-7 | . | TRBV7-8 | . | CASSLPAGSYEQYF | TGTGCCAGCAGCTTACCGGCGGGTTCGTACGAGCAGTACTTC
TRBJ2-2 | . | TRBV24-1 | . | CATSFGDTPSIDTGELFF | TGTGCCACCAGTTTCGGTGATACTCCCTCGATTGACACCGGGGAGCTGTTTTTT
TRBJ2-1 | . | TRBV6-2/TRBV6-3 | TRBD2 | CASSPVRRTSGGIAGYNEQFF | TGTGCCAGCAGTCCGGTCCGACGGACTAGCGGGGGAATAGCTGGTTACAATGAGCAGTTCTTC
TRBJ2-3 | . | TRBV5-1 | . | CASSIRTDTDTQYF | TGCGCCAGCAGCATAAGGACAGATACAGATACGCAGTATTTT
TRBJ1-2 | once | TRBV4-2 | TRBD1 | CASSQGTGANYGYTF | TGTGCCAGCAGCCAAGGGACAGGGGCCAACTATGGCTACACCTTC
TRBJ2-5 | . | TRBV30 | . | CAWSGGGETQYF | TGTGCCTGGAGTGGAGGGGGAGAGACCCAGTACTTC
TRBJ2-6 | . | TRBV28 | . | CASSRRGSGANVLTF | TGTGCCAGCAGTAGGCGAGGGTCTGGGGCCAACGTCCTGACTTTC
TRBJ2-7 | . | TRBV15 | . | CATSRGAGLRNYEQYF | TGTGCCACCAGCAGAGGTGCGGGATTGAGGAACTACGAGCAGTACTTC
TRBJ2-7 | . | TRBV5-6 | TRBD2 | CASSWSKRLAGDEQYF | TGTGCCAGCAGCTGGAGCAAACGACTAGCCGGCGACGAGCAGTACTTC